Shown below are 10 T cell receptor beta chains from a single sample sequenced in a study of T cells in Graves' hyperthyroidism and ophthalmopathy. It was RNA transcripts that yielded the amplified TCR beta CDR3 regions. HTBI primers were used for first-round RT-PCR of the TCR CDR3. TCRdb passed the multiplex PCR reads through MiXCR, listing each CDR3 protein once. The sample includes a few hundred thousand distinct CDR3 sequences, roughly 15% of them seen just once. The sample comprised blood. The receptors shown here come from a middle-aged woman with Graves' hyperthyroidism that later progressed to Graves' ophthalmopathy.

This clonotype was detected ten times or more. This chain uses TRBV5-1 with TRBJ2-7, with TRBD1 matching 8 bases. Germline CDR1 SGHRS, CDR2 YFSETQ. V shed 1 base, J shed 2 bases, and the junction held 8 bases outside the gene matches. CDR3 length equals 16 residues. The CDR3 DNA sequence: TGCGCCAGCAGCTTGATTCCCGGGACAGGACCCTACGAGCAGTACTTC. Amino acids: CASSLIPGTGPYEQYF.

A few counts support this clonotype. The junction and the germline gene differ at one end; a read error may be behind it. The chain carries TRBV18 and TRBJ2-2; tentative D call: TRBD1 (7 bases). CDR3 size: 15 residues. CDR1 is KGHSH and CDR2 is LQKENI in the germline V gene. CDR3 coding DNA: TGTGTCAGCTCACGCGGGACAGTAGATGGCGGGGAGCTGTTTTTT. Amino acids: CVSSRGTVDGGELFF.

This chain joins TRBV2 and TRBJ1-1, with TRBD1 as a possible D gene (6 bases). V was trimmed by 6 bases and J by 2 bases, leaving 10 bases between them. The CDR3 is 13 amino acids. CDR1 is SNHLY, CDR2 FYNNEI, per germline. The CDR3 coding sequence is TGTGCCAGCAGCGTTGGGACAAACACTGAAGCTTTCTTT. Protein sequence: CASSVGTNTEAFF.

This clonotype was found many times. V and J are TRBV2 and TRBJ1-1; 10 nucleotides agree with TRBD1. V lost 6 bases and J lost 0; bases outside the gene matches: 7. CDR1 is SNHLY and CDR2 is FYNNEI in the germline V gene. The CDR3 sequence is 16 residues long. The CDR3 DNA is TGTGCCAGCAGCGGGGACAGGGGATGGGTGAACACTGAAGCTTTCTTT. Its protein is CASSGDRGWVNTEAFF. The full variable domain, in which reference TRBV2 and TRBJ1-1 provide the parts outside the CDR3, is EPEVTQTPSHQVTQMGQEVILRCVPISNHLYFYWYRQILGQKVEFLVSFYNNEISEKSEIFDDQFSVERPDGSNFTLKIRSTKLEDSAMYFCASSGDRGWVNTEAFFGQGTRLTVV.

This clonotype showed up many times. This sequence joins TRBV9 and TRBJ2-4; D possibly corresponds to TRBD1 (6 bases). From germline, CDR1 is SGDLS and CDR2 YYNGEE. The CDR3 extends over 13 amino acids. Trimming pared 3 bases from V and 3 bases from J, leaving 7 bases between. The chain's CDR3 is CASSGGGKNIQYF. The DNA of the CDR3 is TGTGCCAGCAGCGGAGGGGGCAAAAACATTCAGTACTTC.

Concerning this clonotype itself: A read error is possible here, since a much larger clone lies one base away. This chain uses TRBV18 with TRBJ2-2, with D tentatively TRBD1 or TRBD2 (5 bases each). This CDR3 has 16 residues. The ends were cut back, 1 base at V and 4 bases at J, with 13 bases in the middle. Germline loops: CDR1 KGHSH, CDR2 LQKENI. This CDR3 is CASSPRSGPATGELFF. In DNA, the CDR3 is TGTGCCAGCTCACCACGGTCGGGACCAGCCACCGGGGAGCTGTTTTTT.

This clonotype was seen at least ten times. This sequence joins TRBV7-9 and TRBJ1-6, with 7 bases matching TRBD1. The CDR3 spans 15 residues. Trimming cost V 5 bases and J 3 bases; bases outside gene matches: 4. Germline lookup yields CDR1 SEHNR and CDR2 FQNEAQ (reference sequence). CDR3 amino acids: CASSIDRDYNSPLHF. The CDR3 DNA reads TGTGCCAGCAGCATCGACAGGGACTATAATTCACCCCTCCACTTT. Full variable domain (outside the CDR3, taken from reference TRBV7-9 and TRBJ1-6): DTGVSQNPRHKITKRGQNVTFRCDPISEHNRLYWYRQTLGQGPEFLTYFQNEAQLEKSRLLSDRFSAERPKGSFSTLEIQRTEQGDSAMYLCASSIDRDYNSPLHFGNGTRLTVT.

The V call is TRBV6-1, the J call TRBJ2-7, with TRBD2 matching over 7 bases. Germline CDR1 and CDR2: MNHNS and SASEGT. Trimming removed 2 bases from V and 4 bases from J; junction bases left unmatched: 8. CDR3 size: 15 residues. CDR3 region: CASSESGLVGYEQYF. Written as DNA, the CDR3 is TGTGCCAGCAGTGAATCCGGACTAGTCGGGTACGAGCAGTACTTC.

Note on this clonotype: Just one base apart from a much larger clone, this may be a read error. The chain uses TRBV28 and TRBJ2-1; D may be TRBD1 (5 bases). Germline V lookup: CDR1 MDHEN, CDR2 SYDVKM. With 5 bases removed from V and 0 bases from J, the gap between germline ends came to 11 bases. The CDR3 runs to 15 residues. The CDR3 reads CASSGYRYSYNEQFF. The CDR3 bases are TGTGCCAGCAGTGGGTACAGGTACTCCTACAATGAGCAGTTCTTC. The complete variable domain, with remaining parts taken from reference TRBV28 and TRBJ2-1, reads DVKVTQSSRYLVKRTGEKVFLECVQDMDHENMFWYRQDPGLGLRLIYFSYDVKMKEKGDIPEGYSVSREKKERFSLILESASTNQTSMYLCASSGYRYSYNEQFFGPGTRLTVL.

At least ten counts were recorded for this clonotype. V is TRBV6-1 and J is TRBJ2-2; no clear D gene. This CDR3 region has 15 residues. The germline V gene has CDR1 MNHNS and CDR2 SASEGT. V dropped 5 bases and J dropped 4 bases, with 14 bases sitting between them. This CDR3 reads CASSSTLQLTGELFF. The CDR3 nucleotides are TGTGCCAGCAGTTCGACCCTACAGCTCACCGGGGAGCTGTTTTTT.